Sequencing of this T cell receptor beta chain was carried out in a study of human T cells and chemical hapten exposure. The study's findings and limits: More PT1 expanded TCRs went with higher patch test scores.

Indicated time point: patch test 2, 6 weeks after DPC sensitization. Treatment denoted: therapeutic diphenylcyclopropenone sensitization with weekly scalp DPC. V was clipped by 1 base and J by 1 base, with 8 bases between them. Germline CDR1 is MGHRA and CDR2 is YSYEKL. This CDR3 is built from 15 residues. This clonotype was observed many times. The antigen is not known. TCRdb re-analysed the RACE reads in MiXCR, keeping a single row per CDR3 protein. Here the sample spans about 350,000 distinct CDR3 sequences, about 6% being singletons. This material consisted of whole blood, taken in connection with sensitization to the hapten diphenylcyclopropenone (DPC). The V call is TRBV4-1, the J call TRBJ1-5; no clear D gene. The TCR originated in a woman younger than 30 with alopecia areata. Some clones in this sample may be carry-over from other donors' samples. The CDR3 DNA reads TGCGCCAGCAGCCAAGTGTACGGGAGCAATCAGCCCCAGCATTTT. Translating gives CASSQVYGSNQPQHF.